This T cell receptor (beta chain) was identified in a study of long-term antiretroviral therapy in people with HIV. Study conclusions and caveats: Following ART, diversity rose but still fell short of transplant donor controls. Pre-ART-expanded clones dominated the repertoire at all time points.

No fewer than two post-ART and no fewer than one pre-ART PBMC samples existed for each donor. About this clone itself: Its specificity is unknown.

Runs used v3.0 of the immunoSEQ assay and were done at survey level. Assay: immunoSEQ multiplex PCR; the TCRdb copy retains only in-frame clones and omits some. In the table there are 20,000 to 25,000 clones, around three quarters of which are singletons. V lost 6 bases and J 1 base, leaving 16 bases between the germline ends. The germline V gene has CDR1 SGHNT and CDR2 YYREEE (reference sequence). This CDR3 is built from 15 residues. The TCR comes from a woman in her 40s with HIV. Sequenced material: unsorted PBMCs, taken 1.2 years after starting antiretroviral therapy. The V gene is TRBV5-4, the J gene TRBJ1-1, with D possibly being TRBD1 (5 bases). The CDR3 protein is CASTPGGGRNTEAFF. CDR3 in DNA: TGTGCCAGCACCCCGGGGGGGGGAAGGAACACTGAAGCTTTCTTT.